Below, 29 T cell receptor beta chains from the same sample are listed, as sequenced in a study of identical twins. TCRdb passed the 5' RACE reads through MiXCR, listing each CDR3 protein once. The sample has 500,000 to 650,000 distinct CDR3 sequences, approximately 20% seen once. The sample was also reused in another study, on yellow fever vaccine responses in identical twins.

Sample: CD4+ T cells sorted from blood. These receptor sequences come from a woman under 30 in good health.

This sequence joins TRBV11-2 and TRBJ2-1, with TRBD2 matching 9 bases. The CDR3 totals 16 residues. After removal of 5 bases from V and 0 bases from J, the junction contained 5 bases not matched to a gene. The germline CDR1 and CDR2 sequences are SGHAT and FQNNGV. The CDR3 loop reads CASSTLAGVSYNEQFF. CDR3 DNA: TGTGCCAGCAGCACCTTAGCGGGGGTCTCCTACAATGAGCAGTTCTTC.

The chain carries TRBV11-2 and TRBJ1-3; no clear D gene. The CDR3 is made up of 15 amino acids. Per germline, CDR1 SGHAT and CDR2 FQNNGV. Trimming took 1 base from V and 2 from J, leaving 9 bases between them. CDR3 amino acids: CASSLVGVAGNTIYF. The CDR3 coding sequence is TGTGCCAGCAGCTTAGTTGGTGTCGCTGGAAACACCATATATTTT.

This clonotype has ten or more counts. CDR3 coding DNA: TGCAGCGTTGAAGTTCAGGTGGCGGGAAAACTGTTTTTT. Protein sequence: CSVEVQVAGKLFF. The chain combines TRBV29-1 with TRBJ1-4; D remains unclear. Germline assignment: CDR1 SQVTM and CDR2 ANQGSEA. Between the trimmed V and J ends, which lost 1 base and 10 bases, there was a span of 13 bases. This CDR3 region has 13 residues.

The rearrangement joins TRBV12-3 or TRBV12-4 to TRBJ2-2; D gene ambiguous. The CDR3 consists of 13 residues. Trimming took off 2 bases at V and 8 bases at J, with 9 bases between the two ends. CDR3 amino acids: CASSLRPEGELFF. CDR3 sequence (DNA): TGTGCCAGCAGTTTACGCCCGGAAGGGGAGCTGTTTTTT.

This clonotype was observed a handful of times. The chain combines TRBV11-2 with TRBJ2-1; 9 nucleotides match TRBD2. The CDR3 totals 16 residues. The V segment lost 4 bases and the J segment 7 bases; nucleotides outside the gene matches: 11. The germline V gene has CDR1 SGHAT and CDR2 FQNNGV. The CDR3 bases are TGTGCCAGCAGCTCAAACATAGGGCTAGCGGGGAATGAGCAGTTCTTC. This codes for CASSSNIGLAGNEQFF.

This clonotype was seen a few times. The chain carries TRBV5-1 and TRBJ2-7; maybe TRBD2 (6 bases). CDR1 is SGHRS, CDR2 YFSETQ, per germline. This CDR3 has 13 amino acids. Trimming took 2 bases from V and 4 from J, leaving 10 bases between them. Here the CDR3 reads CASSLPGTYEQYV. The CDR3 DNA is TGCGCCAGCAGCTTACCCGGGACTTACGAGCAGTACGTC.

V usage is TRBV10-3 and J usage is TRBJ1-1; no reliable D call. The V gene's germline CDR1 is ENHRY and CDR2 SYGVKD. The CDR3 spans 12 residues. The V gene lost 10 bases and the J gene lost 1 base, with 10 bases spanning the gap. CDR3 loop: CATGDKNTEAFF. Written as DNA, the CDR3 is TGTGCCACCGGGGATAAGAACACTGAAGCTTTCTTT.

The V and J genes are TRBV5-5 and TRBJ1-1; D is possibly TRBD1 (5 bases). Germline lookup yields CDR1 SGHKS and CDR2 YYEKEE (reference sequence). The CDR3 runs to 15 residues. V shed 4 bases and J shed 1 base, with 14 bases lying between them. CDR3 amino acids: CASSPDRLQNTEAFF. CDR3 DNA: TGTGCCAGCAGCCCCGACAGATTACAGAACACTGAAGCTTTCTTT.

V and J are TRBV5-1 and TRBJ2-2; D remains unclear. The CDR3 loop spans 16 amino acids. The germline V gene encodes CDR1 SGHRS and CDR2 YFSETQ. Trimming shortened V by 0 bases and J by 0 bases, and 9 bases separated the two germline ends. The CDR3 region has the DNA TGCGCCAGCAGCTTGGAGGCGTCCGCGAACACCGGGGAGCTGTTTTTT. Translated: CASSLEASANTGELFF.

The chain carries TRBV5-1 and TRBJ2-4; TRBD1 matches 7 bases. CDR1 SGHRS and CDR2 YFSETQ come from the germline V gene. This CDR3 is 14 amino acids long. The J segment lost 8 bases and the V segment lost 1 base, leaving 6 bases of the junction unmatched. The CDR3 bases are TGCGCCAGCAGCTTGTCGACAGGGTGGGACATTCAGTACTTC. Its translation: CASSLSTGWDIQYF. Filled out from reference TRBV5-1 and TRBJ2-4, the complete variable domain reads KAGVTQTPRYLIKTRGQQVTLSCSPISGHRSVSWYQQTPGQGLQFLFEYFSETQRNKGNFPGRFSGRQFSNSRSEMNVSTLELGDSALYLCASSLSTGWDIQYFGAGTRLSVL.

The rearrangement links TRBV20-1 to TRBJ1-1; D unresolved. This CDR3 has 11 residues. V shed 4 bases and J shed 7 bases, with 10 bases lying between them. Germline V gene sequence: CDR1 DFQATT, CDR2 SNEGSKA (reference sequence). The CDR3 loop is CSAKLRVEAFF. CDR3 DNA: TGCAGTGCTAAGCTGAGGGTTGAAGCTTTCTTT.

In this sample, this clonotype turned up a few times. The chain employs TRBV3-1 and TRBJ1-5; D not certain. The CDR3 length is 14 residues. Germline V CDR1 and CDR2: LGHDT, YNNKEL (reference sequence). V was shortened by 1 base and J by 3 bases, with 7 bases between the two germline ends. Here the CDR3 DNA reads TGTGCCAGCAGCCAAGGAGTGGCCAATCAGCCCCAGCATTTT. This gives the protein CASSQGVANQPQHF.

At least ten counts were recorded for this clonotype. The rearrangement uses TRBV10-3 and TRBJ2-7; the D is unclear. The CDR3 consists of 11 residues. Trimming removed 3 bases at V and 5 bases at J, with 5 bases between. Germline V gene sequence: CDR1 ENHRY, CDR2 SYGVKD. CDR3 DNA: TGTGCCATCAGTGAAGTGGACGAGCAGTACTTC. Translation gives CAISEVDEQYF.

This clonotype has a handful of counts. The genes are TRBV5-1 and TRBJ2-1, with 8 positions matching TRBD2. The ends lost 4 bases at V and 2 bases at J; junction bases unmatched: 5. CDR1 and CDR2 from the germline V gene are SGHRS and YFSETQ. The CDR3 spans 15 residues. In DNA form, the CDR3 reads TGCGCCAGCAGCATTAGCGGGACTACCTACAATGAGCAGTTCTTC. Translation gives CASSISGTTYNEQFF.

J is TRBJ2-2 and V is TRBV9, with 8 bases fitting TRBD2. The V segment lost 0 bases and the J segment 0 bases; nucleotides outside the gene matches: 7. CDR1 is SGDLS and CDR2 is YYNGEE in the germline V gene. The CDR3 spans 18 residues. CDR3 in amino acids: CASSVGLAGQSNTGELFF. DNA of the CDR3: TGTGCCAGCAGCGTAGGTCTAGCGGGCCAATCGAACACCGGGGAGCTGTTTTTT.

The J gene is TRBJ2-6, the V gene TRBV24-1, with 7 bases matching TRBD1. Germline values: CDR1 KGHDR, CDR2 SFDVKD. Trimming at V came to 10 bases and at J to 2 bases, leaving 7 bases not matched to a gene. CDR3 length: 15 residues. As DNA, the CDR3 is TGTGCCACTGCACCACAGGGGACTGGGGCCAACGTCCTGACTTTC. It yields the protein CATAPQGTGANVLTF.

The J gene is TRBJ2-1, the V gene TRBV3-1; D is uncertain. Germline V gene sequence: CDR1 LGHDT, CDR2 YNNKEL (reference sequence). V was clipped by 3 bases and J by 5 bases, with 11 bases between them. This CDR3 is 14 amino acids long. The chain's CDR3 is CASSHDPMDNEQFF. The CDR3 DNA is TGTGCCAGCAGCCATGACCCGATGGACAATGAGCAGTTCTTC.

This clonotype has more than one count but fewer than ten. The genes are TRBV4-1 and TRBJ1-5; 8 nucleotides line up with TRBD1. Germline CDR1 is MGHRA and CDR2 is YSYEKL. This CDR3 comprises 16 residues. V trimming: 1 base; J trimming: 6 bases; junction bases outside the gene matches: 8. The chain's CDR3 is CASSQGVRGPFQPQHF. The CDR3 nucleotides are TGCGCCAGCAGCCAAGGGGTCAGGGGGCCGTTTCAGCCCCAGCATTTT.

This clonotype was seen only a few times. CDR3 coding DNA: TGTGCCATCAGTGACGGGACTAGCATTTACGAGCAGTACTTC. Translated: CAISDGTSIYEQYF. This chain connects TRBV10-3 to TRBJ2-7; 9 bases fit TRBD2. CDR1 is ENHRY, CDR2 SYGVKD, per germline. Losses at the gene ends were 3 bases for V and 4 bases for J; bases not matched to a gene: 4. CDR3 length equals 14 residues.

As regards this clonotype: The junction shows a germline mismatch at one end, possibly a read error. This chain uses TRBV6-5 with TRBJ2-7; TRBD2 aligns across 11 bases. The CDR3 length is 16 residues. Per germline, CDR1 MNHEY and CDR2 SVGAGI. CDR3 DNA: TGTGCCAGCAGTCACTCCGGGACTAGCGGATCCTACGAGCAGTACTTC. This gives the protein CASSHSGTSGSYEQYF.

This clonotype was seen a few times. The rearrangement joins TRBV2 to TRBJ2-3; possible D gene TRBD2, 5 bases. Germline loops: CDR1 SNHLY, CDR2 FYNNEI. V dropped 6 bases and J dropped 2 bases, with 9 bases sitting between them. This CDR3 contains 13 residues. The CDR3 DNA sequence: TGTGCCAGCAGCGGACTTTTCACAGATACGCAGTATTTT. Translated, it gives CASSGLFTDTQYF.

V gene TRBV18 combines with J gene TRBJ2-3, with 9 bases identical to TRBD1. Germline V lookup: CDR1 KGHSH, CDR2 LQKENI. Unmatched junction bases numbered 9, after V lost 5 bases and J lost 3 bases. The CDR3 runs 16 residues. Here the CDR3 reads CASSSALGQGTDTQYF. The CDR3 region has the DNA TGTGCCAGCTCATCTGCCTTGGGACAGGGAACAGATACGCAGTATTTT.

This clonotype was counted between two and nine times. J is TRBJ2-3 and V is TRBV5-1, with a weak D call TRBD2 (6 bases). V lost 4 bases, J lost 0 bases, and 12 bases lay in between. CDR3 size: 15 residues. CDR1 is SGHRS and CDR2 is YFSETQ in the germline V gene. CDR3 bases: TGCGCCAGCAGCGCGACTAGAAGTAGCACAGATACGCAGTATTTT. Encoded protein: CASSATRSSTDTQYF.

The CDR3 DNA reads as TGTGCCAGCAGTCGATTGGGACAGATCAATCAGCCCCAGCATTTT. Translation: CASSRLGQINQPQHF. The V and J genes are TRBV12-3 or TRBV12-4 and TRBJ1-5; 7 bases map to TRBD1. V shed 5 bases and J 3 bases; nucleotides not matched to a gene: 7. The CDR3 is 15 amino acids.

CDR3 loop: CSALAGLNPAGQFF. CDR3 DNA sequence: TGCAGTGCTCTCGCCGGGCTCAACCCGGCGGGGCAGTTCTTC. The chain carries TRBV20-1 and TRBJ2-1; D may be TRBD2 (5 bases). The V end was cut by 5 bases, the J end by 12 bases, with 23 bases between. Germline-derived CDR1 and CDR2 are DFQATT and SNEGSKA (reference sequence). This CDR3 has 14 residues.

This clonotype has a handful of counts. The conserved final phenylalanine or tryptophan is absent from the CDR3, which likely points to a read error. The chain joins TRBV27 to TRBJ2-3; a weak D match, TRBD2 (6 bases). The CDR3 spans 17 residues. With 4 bases removed from V and 1 base from J, the gap between germline ends came to 18 bases. The germline V gene encodes CDR1 MNHEY and CDR2 SMNVEV (reference sequence). In DNA, the CDR3 is TGTGCCAGCAGTTCAAGTAAACTAGCTTTAGGCACAGATACGCAGTATCTT. The encoded protein is CASSSSKLALGTDTQYL.

This clonotype has only a few counts. This chain connects TRBV12-3 or TRBV12-4 to TRBJ1-3; 7 nucleotides line up with TRBD1. V dropped 6 bases and J dropped 9; count of bases not matched to a gene: 8. The CDR3 sequence is 13 residues long. CDR3 sequence: CASSERQGGTIYF. The CDR3 DNA follows: TGTGCCAGCAGCGAAAGACAGGGAGGCACCATATATTTT.

This clonotype was recorded a few times. The rearrangement links TRBV28 to TRBJ1-1; no clear D. This CDR3 region has 11 residues. Germline assignment: CDR1 MDHEN and CDR2 SYDVKM. Between the trimmed V and J ends, which lost 9 bases and 10 bases, there was a span of 15 bases. The chain's CDR3 is CASYSTRGAFF. CDR3 DNA: TGTGCCAGTTATTCCACAAGAGGAGCTTTCTTT.

The table lists this clonotype with a few counts. The chain is built from TRBV12-3 or TRBV12-4 and TRBJ2-2; no clear D gene. The CDR3 extends over 14 amino acids. With 4 bases removed from V and 4 bases from J, the gap between germline ends came to 10 bases. In DNA, the CDR3 is TGTGCCAGCAGTTGGCGGAAGGCCACCGGGGAGCTGTTTTTT. Its protein product is CASSWRKATGELFF.